Listed below are T cell receptor beta chains from one sample, sequenced in a study of Graves' ophthalmopathy and Graves' hyperthyroidism. TCRdb re-derived calls from the multiplex PCR reads in MiXCR, one entry per CDR3 protein. The sample carries hundreds of thousands of distinct CDR3 sequences, more than 20% recorded once. The sequenced sample was peripheral blood. These receptors were taken from a woman between 18 and 29 years old with stable Graves' hyperthyroidism. Both conserved end residues are part of each CDR3. A D gene is named only where the DNA matches it firmly. The size entry is marked missing in some rows and otherwise reads once, few, many or a size class.

j_gene | v_gene | abundance | d_gene | CDR3aa | CDR3nt
TRBJ1-6 | TRBV12-3/TRBV12-4 | NA | NA | CASSFHNSPLHF | TGTGCCAGCAGTTTCCATAATTCACCCCTCCACTTT
TRBJ2-2 | TRBV6-1 | NA | TRBD2 | CASRRESHTGELFF | TGTGCCAGCAGGCGGGAGTCGCACACCGGGGAGCTGTTTTTT
TRBJ1-1 | TRBV19 | many | NA | CASLGEGRTEAFF | TGTGCCAGCTTAGGGGAGGGGCGCACTGAAGCTTTCTTT
TRBJ2-7 | TRBV10-3 | many | NA | CAISESGGGAYEQYF | TGTGCCATCAGTGAGTCAGGGGGAGGGGCCTACGAGCAGTACTTC
TRBJ2-7 | TRBV28 | NA | NA | CASSPGLHEQYF | TGTGCCAGCAGTCCCGGACTTCACGAGCAGTACTTC
TRBJ2-7 | TRBV20-1 | many | NA | CSARVPGTHIYF | TGCAGTGCTAGAGTCCCCGGGACACACATCTACTTC
TRBJ2-5 | TRBV25-1 | many | NA | CASSGGYETQYF | TGTGCCAGCAGTGGAGGGTATGAGACCCAGTACTTC
TRBJ1-5 | TRBV30 | many | NA | CAWSVFGWGEDQPQHF | TGTGCCTGGAGTGTATTCGGATGGGGCGAGGATCAGCCCCAGCATTTT
TRBJ2-5 | TRBV6-5 | NA | TRBD2 | CASSYAGLAGTRKETQYF | TGTGCCAGCAGTTACGCGGGACTAGCGGGAACCCGCAAGGAGACCCAGTACTTC
TRBJ2-7 | TRBV7-2 | once | TRBD1 | CASSTGTGWNEQYF | TGTGCCAGCAGTACCGGGACAGGGTGGAACGAGCAGTACTTC
TRBJ1-5 | TRBV19 | many | TRBD1 | CATSRGSDQPQHF | TGTGCCACCTCCAGGGGGTCGGATCAGCCCCAGCATTTT
TRBJ1-1 | TRBV27 | many | NA | CASSLYVGGSNTEAFF | TGTGCCAGCAGTTTATACGTCGGGGGATCGAACACTGAAGCTTTCTTT
TRBJ1-3 | TRBV20-1 | NA | NA | CSARDRISGNTIYF | TGCAGTGCTCGTGACAGAATCTCTGGAAACACCATATATTTT
TRBJ2-6 | TRBV6-5 | NA | NA | CASSYTTVYAGANVLTF | TGTGCCAGCAGTTACACCACCGTTTACGCTGGGGCCAACGTCCTGACTTTC
TRBJ2-2 | TRBV15 | many | NA | CATSRERFGPGELFF | TGTGCCACCAGCAGAGAACGGTTCGGTCCCGGGGAGCTGTTTTTT
TRBJ2-5 | TRBV28 | many | TRBD2 | CASSPPSGLAGDLPQETQYF | TGTGCCAGCAGTCCACCTTCGGGACTAGCGGGAGACCTCCCTCAAGAGACCCAGTACTTC
TRBJ2-5 | TRBV20-1 | many | NA | CSARDRAAQYF | TGCAGTGCTAGAGATAGAGCAGCCCAGTACTTC
TRBJ2-7 | TRBV20-1 | few | TRBD1 | CSATLVGQGAYEQYF | TGCAGTGCTACGCTGGTGGGACAGGGGGCCTACGAGCAGTACTTC
TRBJ2-7 | TRBV5-1 | NA | TRBD2 | CASSLGFPSGTSGISYEQYF | TGCGCCAGCAGCTTGGGCTTTCCCAGTGGGACTAGCGGAATCTCCTACGAGCAGTACTTC
TRBJ1-2 | TRBV11-1 | NA | TRBD1 | CASRIWTGLMNPVGYTF | TGTGCCAGCAGGATATGGACAGGGTTAATGAACCCCGTCGGCTACACCTTC
TRBJ1-1 | TRBV28 | many | NA | CASSFPIHYTEAFF | TGTGCCAGCAGCTTCCCCATCCATTACACTGAAGCTTTCTTT
TRBJ2-7 | TRBV2 | NA | TRBD1 | CAGGTGYEQYF | TGTGCCGGTGGGACAGGCTACGAGCAGTACTTC
TRBJ2-7 | TRBV6-1 | many | TRBD1 | CATHRGQGAYEQYF | TGTGCCACCCACCGTGGGCAGGGGGCCTACGAGCAGTACTTC
TRBJ1-3 | TRBV30 | few | TRBD1 | CAWGPGDSPHSGNTIYF | TGTGCCTGGGGTCCAGGGGACAGTCCTCACTCTGGAAACACCATATATTTT
TRBJ2-5 | TRBV5-1 | many | NA | CASRRRANEETQYF | TGCGCCAGCAGGAGACGGGCCAACGAAGAGACCCAGTACTTC
TRBJ1-1 | TRBV12-3/TRBV12-4 | NA | NA | CASSLTAWNTEAFF | TGTGCCAGCAGTTTAACAGCGTGGAACACTGAAGCTTTCTTT
TRBJ1-1 | TRBV7-8 | many | NA | CASSLRTEAFF | TGTGCCAGCAGCCTACGGACTGAAGCTTTCTTT
TRBJ2-7 | TRBV12-3/TRBV12-4 | many | NA | CASSLRSGVPYEQYF | TGTGCCAGCAGTTTAAGGTCAGGGGTTCCCTACGAGCAGTACTTC
TRBJ2-4 | TRBV6-1 | many | NA | CASSEVRSSKNIQYF | TGTGCCAGCAGTGAGGTCCGATCCTCTAAAAACATTCAGTACTTC
TRBJ1-5 | TRBV12-3/TRBV12-4 | NA | NA | CASSFSFQPQHF | TGTGCCAGCAGTTTTTCTTTTCAGCCCCAGCATTTT
TRBJ2-7 | TRBV28 | many | NA | CASSPRQPYWDEQYF | TGTGCCAGCAGTCCACGACAGCCCTATTGGGACGAGCAGTACTTC
TRBJ2-5 | TRBV7-9 | many | NA | CASSLGGPPVETQYF | TGTGCCAGCAGCTTAGGGGGACCGCCGGTGGAGACCCAGTACTTC
TRBJ2-7 | TRBV11-2 | many | NA | CASSFSGTASLGEQYF | TGTGCCAGCAGCTTCTCCGGGACGGCGAGCCTGGGCGAGCAGTACTTC
TRBJ2-1 | TRBV2 | NA | TRBD1 | CASRGGQGLWEQFF | TGTGCCAGCAGGGGGGGACAGGGCCTTTGGGAGCAGTTCTTC
TRBJ2-7 | TRBV9 | few | NA | CASSAGQWVQEQYF | TGTGCCAGCAGCGCCGGGCAGTGGGTACAAGAGCAGTACTTC
TRBJ1-1 | TRBV6-1 | NA | NA | CASLSRREAFF | TGTGCCAGCTTAAGTCGTCGTGAAGCTTTCTTT
TRBJ1-6 | TRBV5-1 | many | NA | CASSFEDSEGSPLHF | TGCGCCAGCAGCTTCGAGGACAGCGAAGGTTCACCCCTCCACTTT